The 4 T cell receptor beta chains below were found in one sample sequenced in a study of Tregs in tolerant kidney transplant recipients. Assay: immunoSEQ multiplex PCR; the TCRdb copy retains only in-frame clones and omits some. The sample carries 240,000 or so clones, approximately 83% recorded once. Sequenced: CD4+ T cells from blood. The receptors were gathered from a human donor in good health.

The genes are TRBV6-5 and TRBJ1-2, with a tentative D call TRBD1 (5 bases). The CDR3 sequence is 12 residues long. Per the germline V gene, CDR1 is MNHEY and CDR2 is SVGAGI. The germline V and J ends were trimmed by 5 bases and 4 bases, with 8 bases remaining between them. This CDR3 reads CASSGGAYGYTF. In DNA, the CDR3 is TGTGCCAGCAGTGGGGGAGCCTATGGCTACACCTTC.

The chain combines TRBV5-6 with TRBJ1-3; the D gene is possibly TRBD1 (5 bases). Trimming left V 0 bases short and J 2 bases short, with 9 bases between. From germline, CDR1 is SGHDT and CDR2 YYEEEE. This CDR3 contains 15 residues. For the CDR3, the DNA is TGTGCCAGCAGCTTGGATGGCAGGGCTGGAAACACCATATATTTT. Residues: CASSLDGRAGNTIYF. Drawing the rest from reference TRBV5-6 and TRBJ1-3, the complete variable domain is DAGVTQSPTHLIKTRGQQVTLRCSPKSGHDTVSWYQQALGQGPQFIFQYYEEEERQRGNFPDRFSGHQFPNYSSELNVNALLLGDSALYLCASSLDGRAGNTIYFGEGSWLTVV.

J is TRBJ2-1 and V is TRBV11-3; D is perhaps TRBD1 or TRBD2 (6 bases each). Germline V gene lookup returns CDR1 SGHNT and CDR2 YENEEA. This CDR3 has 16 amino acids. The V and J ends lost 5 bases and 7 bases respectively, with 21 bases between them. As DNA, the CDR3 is TGTGCCAGCAGCCCTAGGGGGGCCGGGACGACGAATGAGCAGTTCTTC. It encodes CASSPRGAGTTNEQFF.

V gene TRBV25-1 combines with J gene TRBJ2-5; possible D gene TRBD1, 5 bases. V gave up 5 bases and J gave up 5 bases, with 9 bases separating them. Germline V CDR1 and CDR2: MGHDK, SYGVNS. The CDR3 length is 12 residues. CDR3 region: CASSISGETQYF. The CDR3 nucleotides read TGTGCCAGCAGTATCTCAGGGGAGACCCAGTACTTC.